This T cell receptor (beta chain) was profiled in a study of early T cells in non-severe SARS-CoV-2 infection. Study overall: Sequenced bulk RNA came from whole blood that was unsorted, and chains were unpaired. Study-level results: Database matching using VDJdb favored anti-spike CD8 responses, with private and CD4 specificities left missing.

As regards this clonotype: Its antigen remains unknown.

Unique molecular identifiers were added to individual cDNA molecules. One entry per CDR3 protein, called by TCRdb with MiXCR from the 5' RACE reads. The table includes 85,000 to 100,000 distinct CDR3 sequences, 11% detected once. Trimming left V 4 bases short and J 2 bases short, with 9 bases between. Germline V gene data show CDR1 as SEHNR and CDR2 as FQNEAQ (reference sequence). There are 15 residues in the CDR3. The genes are TRBV7-9 and TRBJ2-6; maybe TRBD1 (6 bases). The TCR was taken from an adult who was a healthcare worker with PCR-confirmed SARS-CoV-2 infection or an uninfected control (not recorded which). The sample in question was whole blood, obtained at baseline. CDR3 in DNA: TGTGCCAGCAGCTACTACAGGGCTGGGGCCAACGTCCTGACTTTC. Its translation: CASSYYRAGANVLTF. Together with reference TRBV7-9 and TRBJ2-6, the CDR3 gives the full variable domain: DTGVSQNPRHKITKRGQNVTFRCDPISEHNRLYWYRQTLGQGPEFLTYFQNEAQLEKSRLLSDRFSAERPKGSFSTLEIQRTEQGDSAMYLCASSYYRAGANVLTFGAGSRLTVL.